These T cell receptor beta chains were read from a single sample in a study of neurological immune-mediated disorders. Each CDR3 protein gets one entry after TCRdb re-called the 5' RACE reads with MiXCR. Among about 76,000 distinct CDR3 sequences listed, over 15% were seen once. The sequencing sample was made of PBMCs. These receptors originate from a woman in her thirties or forties in good health. The CDR3 runs from the conserved cysteine through the conserved F or W. D genes are given only for firm matches. Size tells how often a clone was seen (once, few, many) or the class of an expanded clone, and some rows leave it out.

D gene,clone size,J gene,V gene,CDR3 protein,CDR3 DNA
.,many,TRBJ2-7,TRBV14,CASSPEGWYEQYF,TGTGCCAGCAGCCCCGAAGGATGGTACGAGCAGTACTTC
.,many,TRBJ2-7,TRBV6-6,CASSQDSYEQYF,TGTGCCAGCAGCCAAGACAGCTACGAGCAGTACTTC
.,.,TRBJ2-1,TRBV2,CASSDVGNEQFF,TGTGCCAGCAGTGACGTTGGTAATGAGCAGTTCTTC
TRBD2,.,TRBJ2-1,TRBV20-1,CSARSSAGGYNEQFF,TGCAGTGCACGCTCATCGGCGGGGGGCTACAATGAGCAGTTCTTC
.,many,TRBJ1-3,TRBV5-1,CASSVGTGSATIYF,TGCGCCAGCAGCGTTGGTACGGGTTCGGCCACCATATATTTT
.,many,TRBJ1-2,TRBV7-2,CASSLIGNPYYGYTF,TGTGCCAGCAGCTTGATCGGGAACCCTTACTATGGCTACACCTTC
.,many,TRBJ2-1,TRBV5-1,CASSLYPGNNEQFF,TGCGCCAGCAGCTTGTATCCAGGCAACAATGAGCAGTTCTTC
.,.,TRBJ1-2,TRBV28,CASGGGRGRDGYTF,TGTGCCAGTGGGGGGGGCCGAGGAAGGGACGGCTACACCTTC
.,many,TRBJ1-1,TRBV29-1,CSVELDTNTEAFF,TGCAGCGTTGAATTAGACACGAACACTGAAGCTTTCTTT
.,.,TRBJ1-5,TRBV3-1,CASSGTMGNQPQHF,TGTGCCAGTTCCGGGACGATGGGCAATCAGCCCCAGCATTTT
.,many,TRBJ2-2,TRBV3-1,CASNHAGELFF,TGTGCCAGCAACCACGCCGGGGAGCTGTTTTTT
.,.,TRBJ2-3,TRBV7-2,CASNSPGAYTDTQYF,TGTGCCAGCAACTCTCCGGGGGCCTACACAGATACGCAGTATTTT
TRBD2,many,TRBJ2-3,TRBV4-2,CASSQDWSGGPHTDTQYF,TGTGCCAGCAGCCAAGATTGGAGCGGGGGGCCACACACAGATACGCAGTATTTT
TRBD1,.,TRBJ2-2,TRBV19,CASRTGGSGGELFF,TGTGCCAGTCGAACAGGGGGATCAGGCGGGGAGCTGTTTTTT
.,many,TRBJ2-2,TRBV5-1,CASSPPRTTSTGELFF,TGCGCCAGCAGCCCCCCGAGGACGACCTCGACCGGGGAGCTGTTTTTT
.,many,TRBJ1-1,TRBV20-1,CSARDAEMNTEAFF,TGCAGTGCTAGAGATGCCGAAATGAACACTGAAGCTTTCTTT
.,many,TRBJ2-7,TRBV7-8,CASSLGGFYEQYF,TGTGCCAGCAGCTTAGGCGGATTTTACGAGCAGTACTTC
.,few,TRBJ1-1,TRBV6-5,CASSRKPGETEAFF,TGTGCCAGCAGTCGGAAACCGGGGGAAACTGAAGCTTTCTTT
.,.,TRBJ1-1,TRBV5-1,CASSTTRNTEAFF,TGCGCCAGCAGCACAACAAGAAACACTGAAGCTTTCTTT
.,many,TRBJ1-4,TRBV7-8,CASSLGYRENEKLFF,TGTGCCAGCAGCTTAGGATACAGGGAAAATGAAAAACTGTTTTTT
.,few,TRBJ1-5,TRBV5-6,CASSYRTGDQPQHF,TGTGCCAGCAGCTACCGGACGGGGGATCAGCCCCAGCATTTT
TRBD1,many,TRBJ1-2,TRBV20-1,CSARTGGGGYTF,TGCAGTGCCCGGACAGGGGGCGGCGGCTACACCTTC
.,many,TRBJ2-1,TRBV6-2/TRBV6-3,CASSRTGYNNEQFF,TGTGCCAGCAGTCGTACAGGATACAACAATGAGCAGTTCTTC
TRBD2,many,TRBJ2-1,TRBV4-3,CASSPLPLRGGAWNEQFF,TGCGCCAGCAGCCCCTTACCGTTGCGCGGGGGGGCTTGGAATGAGCAGTTCTTC
TRBD2,once,TRBJ2-1,TRBV14,CASSTLGLAGVNEQFF,TGTGCCAGCAGTACCCTAGGACTAGCGGGAGTCAATGAGCAGTTCTTC
.,.,TRBJ1-1,TRBV3-1,CASSSSGHRNTEAFF,TGTGCCAGCAGCTCCTCGGGACACCGAAACACTGAAGCTTTCTTT
.,many,TRBJ1-6,TRBV27,CASRLRGDSPLHF,TGTGCCAGCCGCCTAAGGGGGGATTCACCCCTCCACTTT
.,many,TRBJ2-4,TRBV6-6,CASSYGNRAKNIQYF,TGTGCCAGCAGTTACGGAAACAGAGCCAAAAACATTCAGTACTTC
.,many,TRBJ2-5,TRBV7-2,CASSPLGGQETQYF,TGTGCCAGCAGCCCCCTTGGGGGGCAAGAGACCCAGTACTTC
TRBD1,many,TRBJ2-6,TRBV20-1,CSAPGQGFSGANVLTF,TGCAGTGCCCCCGGACAGGGATTCTCTGGGGCCAACGTCCTGACTTTC
TRBD2,many,TRBJ2-1,TRBV5-1,CASSPRGTSGENEQFF,TGCGCCAGCAGCCCGAGAGGGACTAGCGGGGAGAATGAGCAGTTCTTC
.,many,TRBJ2-3,TRBV7-2,CASSSRPVLGTDTQYF,TGTGCCAGCAGCTCTCGGCCGGTTTTGGGCACAGATACGCAGTATTTT
.,many,TRBJ2-1,TRBV5-1,CASSLPRPGSYNEQFF,TGCGCCAGCAGCTTACCAAGACCAGGGTCCTACAATGAGCAGTTCTTC
.,many,TRBJ1-1,TRBV7-2,CASTLAGLGRTEAFF,TGTGCCAGCACCCTCGCTGGGCTCGGGAGGACTGAAGCTTTCTTT
.,many,TRBJ1-6,TRBV9,CASSPREGGHGYSPLHF,TGTGCCAGCAGCCCCAGGGAGGGAGGGCACGGCTATTCACCCCTCCACTTT
TRBD2,once,TRBJ2-1,TRBV20-1,CSARSLAGGSSYNEQFF,TGCAGTGCTAGGTCGTTAGCGGGGGGCTCCTCCTACAATGAGCAGTTCTTC
.,few,TRBJ1-5,TRBV7-9,CASSLRDQPQHF,TGTGCCAGCAGCCTAAGGGATCAGCCCCAGCATTTT
.,.,TRBJ2-2,TRBV7-9,CASSLAQGTGELFF,TGTGCCAGCAGCTTAGCACAGGGTACCGGGGAGCTGTTTTTT
TRBD2,many,TRBJ2-7,TRBV7-2,CASSLVAGGSYEQYF,TGTGCCAGCAGCTTAGTGGCGGGGGGCTCTTACGAGCAGTACTTC
TRBD1,once,TRBJ2-7,TRBV5-1,CASSLNDGTAKNEQYF,TGCGCCAGCAGCTTGAATGACGGGACAGCCAAGAACGAGCAGTACTTC
.,many,TRBJ2-2,TRBV3-1,CASSRGPLNTGELFF,TGTGCCAGCAGCCGGGGACCCTTGAACACCGGGGAGCTGTTTTTT
.,many,TRBJ1-1,TRBV20-1,CSARDMNTEAFF,TGCAGTGCTCGGGACATGAACACTGAAGCTTTCTTT
.,.,TRBJ2-2,TRBV4-3,CASSQDLFLNTGELFF,TGCGCCAGCAGCCAAGATTTATTTCTCAACACCGGGGAGCTGTTTTTT
.,.,TRBJ2-3,TRBV6-2/TRBV6-3,CASSYATSYTDTQYF,TGTGCCAGCAGTTACGCGACTAGTTACACAGATACGCAGTATTTT
TRBD1,many,TRBJ1-5,TRBV7-2,CASSLVSGRGFNQPQHF,TGTGCCAGCAGCTTAGTAAGTGGCAGGGGGTTCAATCAGCCCCAGCATTTT
.,many,TRBJ1-6,TRBV7-3,CASSLNPNSPLHF,TGTGCCAGCAGCTTAAATCCTAATTCACCCCTCCACTTT
TRBD1,many,TRBJ2-5,TRBV15,CATSRNGQAQETQYF,TGTGCCACCAGCAGAAATGGACAGGCGCAAGAGACCCAGTACTTC